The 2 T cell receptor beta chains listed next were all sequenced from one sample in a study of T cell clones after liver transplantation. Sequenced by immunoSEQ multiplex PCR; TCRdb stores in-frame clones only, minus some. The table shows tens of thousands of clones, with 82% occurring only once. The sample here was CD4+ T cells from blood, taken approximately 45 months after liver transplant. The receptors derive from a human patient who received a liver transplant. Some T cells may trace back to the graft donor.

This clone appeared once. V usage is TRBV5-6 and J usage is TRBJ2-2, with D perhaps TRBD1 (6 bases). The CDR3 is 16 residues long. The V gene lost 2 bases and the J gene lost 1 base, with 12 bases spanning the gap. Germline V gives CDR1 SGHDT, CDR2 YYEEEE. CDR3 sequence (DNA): TGTGCCAGCAGCTTTCCCGGGACACAGAACACCGGGGAGCTGTTTTTT. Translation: CASSFPGTQNTGELFF.

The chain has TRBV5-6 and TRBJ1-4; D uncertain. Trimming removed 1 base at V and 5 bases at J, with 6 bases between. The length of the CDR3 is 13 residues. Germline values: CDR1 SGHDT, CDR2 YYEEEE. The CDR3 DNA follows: TGTGCCAGCAGCTTGAAACAAAATGAAAAACTGTTTTTT. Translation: CASSLKQNEKLFF.